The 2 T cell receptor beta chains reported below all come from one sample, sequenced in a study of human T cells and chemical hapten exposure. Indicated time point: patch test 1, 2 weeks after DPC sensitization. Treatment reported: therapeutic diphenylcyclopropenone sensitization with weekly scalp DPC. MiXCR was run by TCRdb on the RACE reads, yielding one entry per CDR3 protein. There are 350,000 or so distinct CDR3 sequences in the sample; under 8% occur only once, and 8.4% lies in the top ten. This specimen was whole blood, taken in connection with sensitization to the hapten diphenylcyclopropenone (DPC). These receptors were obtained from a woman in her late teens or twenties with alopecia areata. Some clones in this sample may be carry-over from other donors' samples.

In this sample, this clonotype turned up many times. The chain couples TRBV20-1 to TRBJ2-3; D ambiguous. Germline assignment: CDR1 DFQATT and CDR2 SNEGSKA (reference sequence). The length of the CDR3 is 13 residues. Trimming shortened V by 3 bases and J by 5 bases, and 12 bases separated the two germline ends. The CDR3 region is CSARWQERDTQYF. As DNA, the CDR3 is TGCAGTGCTAGGTGGCAGGAAAGAGATACGCAGTATTTT.

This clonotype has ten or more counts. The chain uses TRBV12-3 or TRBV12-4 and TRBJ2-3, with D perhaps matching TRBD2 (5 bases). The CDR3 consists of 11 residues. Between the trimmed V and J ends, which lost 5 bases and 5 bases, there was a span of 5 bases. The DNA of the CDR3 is TGTGCCAGCAGTGAGGGAGATACGCAGTATTTT. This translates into CASSEGDTQYF.